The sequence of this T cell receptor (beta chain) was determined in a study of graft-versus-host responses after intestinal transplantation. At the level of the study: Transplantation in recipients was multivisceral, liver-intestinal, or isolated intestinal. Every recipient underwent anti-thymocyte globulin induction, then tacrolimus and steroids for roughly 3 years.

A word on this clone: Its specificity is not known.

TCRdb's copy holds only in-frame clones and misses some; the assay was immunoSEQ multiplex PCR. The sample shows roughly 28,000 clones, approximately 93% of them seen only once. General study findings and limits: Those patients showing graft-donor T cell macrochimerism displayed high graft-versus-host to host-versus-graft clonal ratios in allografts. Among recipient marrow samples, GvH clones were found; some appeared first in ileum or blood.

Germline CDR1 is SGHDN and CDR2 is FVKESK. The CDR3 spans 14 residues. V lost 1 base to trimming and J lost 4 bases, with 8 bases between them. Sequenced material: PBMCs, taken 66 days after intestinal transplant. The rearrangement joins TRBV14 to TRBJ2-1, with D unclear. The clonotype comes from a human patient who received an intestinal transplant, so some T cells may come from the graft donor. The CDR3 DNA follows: TGTGCCAGCAGCCAAGTCGCGGAGTACAATGAGCAGTTCTTC. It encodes CASSQVAEYNEQFF.